These T cell receptor beta chains were read from a single sample in a study of blood T cell repertoires in COVID-19. TCRdb's table, derived via immunoSEQ multiplex PCR, lists solely in-frame clones and lacks some. The sample carries about 190,000 clones, roughly 83% recorded once. Sequenced material: PBMCs or T cells enriched from blood (not recorded which). These TCRs come from a woman under 40 who had recovered from COVID-19. Each CDR3 is given with its conserved first and last residue. Each record gives: clone size, J gene, D gene, V gene, CDR3 protein, CDR3 DNA. A D gene is named only where the DNA matches it firmly. Only part of the rows carry a size: once, few, many, or a class if the clone is expanded.

>-|TRBJ1-5|-|TRBV10-3
CAISDSVRGGNQPQHF
TGTGCCATCAGTGACTCCGTGCGGGGCGGCAATCAGCCCCAGCATTTT
>-|TRBJ1-1|-|TRBV7-9
CASSPGGWNTEAFF
TGTGCCAGCAGCCCGGGAGGGTGGAACACTGAAGCTTTCTTT
>few|TRBJ2-2|TRBD1|TRBV5-1
CASSSGTGGTGELFF
TGCGCCAGCAGCTCTGGGACAGGGGGAACCGGGGAGCTGTTTTTT
>-|TRBJ2-7|-|TRBV21-1
CASIRYEQYF
TGTGCCAGCATCAGGTACGAGCAGTACTTC
>-|TRBJ1-2|-|TRBV4-1
CASSQDTAGNYGYTF
TGCGCCAGCAGCCAAGATACGGCGGGGAACTATGGCTACACCTTC
>few|TRBJ1-2|TRBD1|TRBV19
CASSIVATGDSYGYTF
TGTGCCAGTAGTATAGTGGCAACAGGGGATAGCTATGGCTACACCTTC
>-|TRBJ1-4|-|TRBV6-6
CASRAKGLNEKLFF
TGTGCCAGCAGGGCCAAGGGGCTTAATGAAAAACTGTTTTTT
>few|TRBJ1-4|TRBD1|TRBV5-1
CASSWTGLTNEKLFF
TGCGCCAGCAGCTGGACAGGGCTCACTAATGAAAAACTGTTTTTT
>once|TRBJ2-5|TRBD1|TRBV7-8
CASSPQLYRGESGTQYF
TGTGCCAGCAGCCCACAACTATACAGGGGGGAGTCGGGGACCCAGTACTTC
>-|TRBJ1-1|-|TRBV6-5
CASIKQGNTEAFF
TGTGCCAGCATTAAACAGGGGAACACTGAAGCTTTCTTT
>few|TRBJ1-2|TRBD1|TRBV28
CASSYQGGRRGYTF
TGTGCCAGCAGTTACCAAGGGGGCCGGAGGGGCTACACCTTC
>-|TRBJ1-6|-|TRBV5-1
CASSLFGQRDSPLHF
TGCGCCAGCAGCTTGTTTGGACAGAGGGATTCACCCCTCCACTTT
>-|TRBJ1-1|TRBD1|TRBV28
CASRLPGQLTEAFF
TGTGCCAGCAGGCTCCCGGGACAGCTCACTGAAGCTTTCTTT
>-|TRBJ2-3|TRBD2|TRBV6-4
CASSDSSGGPDTQYF
TGTGCCAGCAGTGACTCGAGCGGGGGGCCAGATACGCAGTATTTT
>-|TRBJ2-3|TRBD2|TRBV5-1
CASSPTLAGGASLTDTQYF
TGCGCCAGCAGCCCGACCCTAGCGGGGGGCGCATCCCTCACAGATACGCAGTATTTT
>-|TRBJ2-7|TRBD1|TRBV5-4
CASSPGQVSYEQYF
TGTGCCAGCAGCCCCGGACAGGTCTCCTACGAGCAGTACTTC
>-|TRBJ1-1|TRBD1|TRBV7-9
CASSWTGGRTEAFF
TGTGCCAGCAGCTGGACAGGGGGCCGAACTGAAGCTTTCTTT
>-|TRBJ1-2|TRBD1|TRBV3-1/TRBV3-2
CASSLSHPGQGFLTF
TGTGCCAGCAGCCTAAGTCACCCGGGACAGGGCTTCCTCACCTTC
>few|TRBJ1-1|TRBD1|TRBV9
CAGTGTEAFF
TGTGCCGGGACAGGGACTGAAGCTTTCTTT
>-|TRBJ2-7|-|TRBV19
CASSSLPTYEQYF
TGTGCCAGTAGTTCACTTCCGACCTACGAGCAGTACTTC
>once|TRBJ2-1|TRBD2|TRBV20-1
CSAGGAGSYNEQFF
TGCAGTGCTGGTGGAGCGGGATCCTACAATGAGCAGTTCTTC
>-|TRBJ1-3|-|TRBV24-1
CATSDPGAGNTIYF
TGTGCCACCAGTGATCCAGGGGCTGGAAACACCATATATTTT
>few|TRBJ1-2|-|TRBV5-1
CASSPGWGGGYTF
TGCGCCAGCAGCCCTGGGTGGGGAGGTGGCTACACCTTC
>-|TRBJ2-1|-|TRBV2
CASSPGVGGNEQFF
TGTGCCAGCAGCCCAGGGGTGGGGGGGAATGAGCAGTTCTTC